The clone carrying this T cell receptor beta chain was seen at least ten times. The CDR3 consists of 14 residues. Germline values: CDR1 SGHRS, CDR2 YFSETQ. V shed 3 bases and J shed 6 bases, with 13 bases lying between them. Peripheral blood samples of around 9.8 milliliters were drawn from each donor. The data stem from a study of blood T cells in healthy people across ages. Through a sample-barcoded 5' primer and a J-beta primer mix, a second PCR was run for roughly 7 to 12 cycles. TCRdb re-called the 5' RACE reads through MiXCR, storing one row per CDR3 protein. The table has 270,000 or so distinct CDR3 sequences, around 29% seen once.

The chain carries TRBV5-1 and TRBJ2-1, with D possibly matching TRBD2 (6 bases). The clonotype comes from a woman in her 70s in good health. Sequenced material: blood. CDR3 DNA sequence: TGCGCCAGCAGCTCTGAGGGAGGAGGCAATGAGCAGTTCTTC. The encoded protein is CASSSEGGGNEQFF.